This T cell receptor beta chain is from a study of beta chain features in type 1 diabetes. This clone was detected only a few times. TCRB transcripts that were expressed got sequenced, as all of the isolated RNA had been reverse transcribed. Repertoires were generated with immunoSEQ multiplex PCR, while TCRdb's copy carries only in-frame clones and drops some. The table records a few hundred thousand clones, roughly 13% of them present only once. Germline V gene sequence: CDR1 SGHTA, CDR2 FQGNSA. The length of the CDR3 is 14 residues. V shed 4 bases and J 8 bases; nucleotides not matched to a gene: 8.

The sequence came from a man aged 18 to 29 in good health. This chain connects TRBV7-2 to TRBJ2-1, with TRBD1 matching over 7 bases. The sample consisted of naive CD4+ T cells from blood. The CDR3, as DNA: TGTGCCAGCAGCTACAGGGGAACCAGCGATGAGCAGTTCTTC. Its protein is CASSYRGTSDEQFF.